A selection of T cell receptor beta chains follows, all from one sample in a study of early T cells in non-severe SARS-CoV-2 infection. TCRdb re-analysed the 5' RACE reads in MiXCR, keeping a single row per CDR3 protein. The table records fewer than 50,000 distinct CDR3 sequences, approximately 12% of them present only once. The sequenced material came from whole blood. The receptors derive from an adult who was a healthcare worker with PCR-confirmed SARS-CoV-2 infection or an uninfected control (not recorded which). CDR3s include the opening cysteine and the closing phenylalanine or tryptophan. A D gene is named only where the DNA matches it firmly. Clone sizes are given selectively: once, few, many, or a class where the clone is expanded.

TRBJ2-3 | many | 15 | TRBV5-4 | . | CASSLAVSVADTQYF | TGTGCCAGCAGCTTGGCGGTTTCAGTCGCAGATACGCAGTATTTT
TRBJ2-7 | . | 14 | TRBV7-9 | TRBD2 | CASSFERGGYEQYF | TGTGCCAGCAGCTTTGAGCGGGGAGGCTACGAGCAGTACTTC
TRBJ2-1 | few | 15 | TRBV5-6 | . | CASSLQGDSYNEQFF | TGTGCCAGCAGCCTACAGGGCGATTCCTACAATGAGCAGTTCTTC
TRBJ2-7 | many | 14 | TRBV20-1 | . | CSARDGNREVEQYF | TGCAGTGCTAGAGACGGGAATCGCGAGGTCGAGCAGTACTTC
TRBJ1-2 | few | 15 | TRBV5-1 | TRBD1 | CASSLGQGVYDGYTF | TGCGCCAGCAGCTTGGGACAGGGAGTATACGATGGCTACACCTTC
TRBJ2-7 | . | 17 | TRBV18 | . | CASSPLRTGPTFYEQYF | TGTGCCAGCTCACCACTTAGAACAGGGCCCACTTTCTACGAGCAGTACTTC
TRBJ2-2 | many | 15 | TRBV9 | . | CASSVSPSGTGELFF | TGTGCCAGCAGCGTAAGCCCGTCGGGCACCGGGGAGCTGTTTTTT
TRBJ2-3 | . | 13 | TRBV3-1 | . | CASSQDGTDTQYF | TGTGCCAGCAGCCAAGATGGGACAGATACGCAGTATTTT
TRBJ2-1 | many | 18 | TRBV7-2 | . | CASSPRAVTGPTYNEQFF | TGTGCCAGCAGCCCCCGAGCGGTTACGGGACCTACGTACAATGAGCAGTTCTTC
TRBJ1-5 | many | 14 | TRBV20-1 | . | CSAEQERYNQPQHF | TGCAGTGCTGAGCAGGAACGCTACAATCAGCCCCAGCATTTT
TRBJ2-7 | . | 12 | TRBV23-1 | . | CASSLTQYEQYF | TGCGCCAGCAGTCTAACACAATACGAGCAGTACTTC
TRBJ2-3 | few | 15 | TRBV7-2 | TRBD1 | CASSSSRGSTDTQYF | TGTGCCAGCAGCTCTAGCAGGGGGAGCACAGATACGCAGTATTTT
TRBJ2-5 | . | 12 | TRBV23-1 | . | CASLDRGETQYF | TGCGCCAGCTTAGATCGAGGGGAGACCCAGTACTTC
TRBJ2-7 | . | 15 | TRBV7-2 | . | CASSLVAASTYEQYF | TGTGCCAGCAGCTTAGTGGCGGCCTCTACCTACGAGCAGTACTTC
TRBJ1-4 | . | 14 | TRBV28 | TRBD1 | CASSAGTGTQKLFF | TGTGCCAGCAGTGCCGGGACAGGGACCCAAAAACTGTTTTTT
TRBJ1-1 | many | 15 | TRBV20-1 | . | CSAPEWPRENTEAFF | TGCAGTGCCCCTGAATGGCCCCGTGAGAACACTGAAGCTTTCTTT
TRBJ2-5 | . | 14 | TRBV3-1 | . | CASSPDPSQETQYF | TGTGCCAGCAGCCCGGACCCGTCCCAAGAGACCCAGTACTTC
TRBJ2-6 | . | 16 | TRBV10-3 | . | CALSSGLSSGANVLTF | TGTGCCCTTTCGTCCGGATTAAGCTCTGGGGCCAACGTCCTGACTTTC
TRBJ2-2 | . | 15 | TRBV20-1 | TRBD2 | CSAPVAGGITGELFF | TGCAGTGCTCCGGTAGCGGGAGGGATCACCGGGGAGCTGTTTTTT
TRBJ2-7 | . | 14 | TRBV18 | . | CASSPSFNSYEQYF | TGTGCCAGCTCACCAAGTTTCAACTCCTACGAGCAGTACTTC
TRBJ2-6 | few | 17 | TRBV20-1 | . | CSASTGQSTSGANVLTF | TGCAGTGCTAGTACCGGACAGTCTACTTCTGGGGCCAACGTCCTGACTTTC
TRBJ1-1 | few | 12 | TRBV19 | TRBD1 | CASSTPDRGAFF | TGTGCCAGTAGTACGCCGGACAGGGGAGCTTTCTTT
TRBJ2-2 | few | 14 | TRBV12-3/TRBV12-4 | TRBD2 | CASSSGGNTGELFF | TGTGCCAGCAGTAGCGGGGGGAACACCGGGGAGCTGTTTTTT
TRBJ2-1 | many | 13 | TRBV6-6 | . | CASSRTRGNEQFF | TGTGCCAGCAGCCGAACCCGCGGTAATGAGCAGTTCTTC
TRBJ2-2 | many | 17 | TRBV7-2 | TRBD2 | CASSSSLAARNTGELFF | TGTGCCAGCAGCTCCTCACTAGCGGCTAGGAACACCGGGGAGCTGTTTTTT
TRBJ2-1 | many | 14 | TRBV6-1 | . | CASSEEDWYNEQFF | TGTGCCAGCAGTGAAGAGGACTGGTACAATGAGCAGTTCTTC
TRBJ1-4 | many | 16 | TRBV30 | . | CAWSVRSGTPNEKLFF | TGTGCCTGGAGTGTACGGTCCGGGACCCCTAATGAAAAACTGTTTTTT
TRBJ2-5 | many | 14 | TRBV7-9 | TRBD2 | CASSQTSGGETQYF | TGTGCCAGCAGCCAGACTAGCGGAGGAGAGACCCAGTACTTC
TRBJ2-3 | few | 14 | TRBV5-1 | . | CASRPGGIRGTQYF | TGCGCCAGCAGACCTGGGGGGATTCGAGGTACGCAGTATTTT
TRBJ2-4 | . | 15 | TRBV2 | TRBD2 | CASNRGEGAKNIQYF | TGTGCCAGCAACCGCGGGGAGGGGGCCAAAAACATTCAGTACTTC
TRBJ2-3 | . | 14 | TRBV10-3 | TRBD1 | CAINPGQGTDTQYF | TGTGCCATCAACCCGGGACAGGGGACAGATACGCAGTATTTT
TRBJ2-2 | many | 14 | TRBV29-1 | TRBD1 | CSVGQGHATGELFF | TGCAGCGTGGGACAGGGTCATGCCACCGGGGAGCTGTTTTTT
TRBJ1-1 | many | 14 | TRBV14 | . | CASSPYGAGAEAFF | TGTGCCAGCAGCCCCTACGGGGCAGGGGCTGAAGCTTTCTTT
TRBJ1-2 | . | 13 | TRBV5-1 | . | CASRGLPDYGYTF | TGCGCCAGCAGGGGCCTGCCCGACTATGGCTACACCTTC
TRBJ1-1 | once | 15 | TRBV4-3 | . | CASSQEPRGRTEAFF | TGCGCCAGCAGCCAAGAGCCCCGGGGGCGGACTGAAGCTTTCTTT
TRBJ2-7 | few | 13 | TRBV3-1 | . | CASSPLGTYEQYF | TGTGCCAGCAGCCCATTAGGTACCTACGAGCAGTACTTC
TRBJ2-1 | many | 13 | TRBV15 | TRBD2 | CATSRVGGNEQFF | TGTGCCACCAGCAGAGTGGGGGGGAATGAGCAGTTCTTC
TRBJ2-7 | many | 10 | TRBV21-1 | . | CASSPSGAFF | TGTGCCAGCAGCCCTTCGGGAGCCTTCTTC
TRBJ1-4 | few | 14 | TRBV6-5 | . | CASSPGTTIEKLFF | TGTGCCAGCAGCCCAGGGACAACCATTGAAAAACTGTTTTTT
TRBJ2-2 | many | 16 | TRBV5-1 | . | CASSLEGGPFPGELFF | TGCGCCAGCAGCCTTGAGGGGGGGCCTTTCCCCGGGGAGCTGTTTTTT